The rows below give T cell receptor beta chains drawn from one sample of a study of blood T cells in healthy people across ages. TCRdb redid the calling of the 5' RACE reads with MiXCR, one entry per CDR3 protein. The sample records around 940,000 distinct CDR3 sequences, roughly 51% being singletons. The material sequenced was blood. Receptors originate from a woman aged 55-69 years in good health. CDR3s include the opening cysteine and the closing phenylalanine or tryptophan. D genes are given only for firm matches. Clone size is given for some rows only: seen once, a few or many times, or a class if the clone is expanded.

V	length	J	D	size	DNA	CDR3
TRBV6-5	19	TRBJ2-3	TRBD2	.	TGTGCCAGCAGTTCCCCGACTCAGTTAGCGGGAGGGCCGACAGATACGCAGTATTTT	CASSSPTQLAGGPTDTQYF
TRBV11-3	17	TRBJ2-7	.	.	TGTGCCAGCAGCTTAGTCCATTATGTCCCGAGCTCCTACGAGCAGTACTTC	CASSLVHYVPSSYEQYF
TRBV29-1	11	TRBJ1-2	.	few	TGCAGCGTCGCCCGGGTGAATGGCTACACCTTC	CSVARVNGYTF
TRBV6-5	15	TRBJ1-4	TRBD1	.	TGTGCCAGCAGTCTCACCGGGACAGTCGGTGAAAAACTGTTTTTT	CASSLTGTVGEKLFF
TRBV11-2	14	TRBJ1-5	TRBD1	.	TGTGCCAGCAGCCAGGGGGAGACCAATCAGCCCCAGCATTTT	CASSQGETNQPQHF
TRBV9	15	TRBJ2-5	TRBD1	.	TGTGCCAGCAGCGTAGGTGGGACAGCCCGAGAGACCCAGTACTTC	CASSVGGTARETQYF
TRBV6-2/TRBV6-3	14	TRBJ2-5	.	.	TGTGCCAGCAGTCCTAGGGGTTTCGGAGGGACCCAGTACTTC	CASSPRGFGGTQYF
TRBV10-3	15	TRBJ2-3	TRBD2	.	TGTGCCATCGACTCGGGACTATCTAGCACAGATACGCAGTATTTT	CAIDSGLSSTDTQYF
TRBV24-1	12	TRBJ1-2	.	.	TGTGCCACCAGTCTAGGTTTGGGCGGCTACACCTTC	CATSLGLGGYTF
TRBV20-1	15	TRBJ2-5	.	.	TGCAGTGCTAGAAGCCAGGGGTTTAGCCAAGAGACCCAGTACTTC	CSARSQGFSQETQYF
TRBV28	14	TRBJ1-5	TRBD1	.	TGTGCCAGCAGGGGGACAGGGGGAGGTCAGCCCCAGCATTTT	CASRGTGGGQPQHF
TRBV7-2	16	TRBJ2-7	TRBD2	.	TGTGCCAGCAGCTTATTACCAGGCGGGAGTAGATCCGAGCAGTACTTC	CASSLLPGGSRSEQYF
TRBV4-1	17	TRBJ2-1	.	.	TGCGCCAGCAGCCGGACCCCGTCCAGCGTCTCCTACAATGAGCAGTTCTTC	CASSRTPSSVSYNEQFF
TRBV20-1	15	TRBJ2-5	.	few	TGCAGTGCTAGTACGGGCCGAGGGGGGTGGGGTGAGCAGTACTTC	CSASTGRGGWGEQYF
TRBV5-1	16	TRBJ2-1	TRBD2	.	TGCGCCAGCAGCTTGGAGGCTAGCGGGAGGATACATGAGCAGTTCTTC	CASSLEASGRIHEQFF
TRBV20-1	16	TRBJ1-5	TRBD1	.	TGCAGTGCTAGGACCTCCGGGACAGGTAGCAATCAGCCCCAGCATTTT	CSARTSGTGSNQPQHF
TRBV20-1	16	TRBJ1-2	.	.	TGCAGTGCTACCTCAGAACCGGGACATTCGTCCGGTGGCTACACCTTC	CSATSEPGHSSGGYTF
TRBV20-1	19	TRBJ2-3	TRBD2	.	TGCAGTGCTAGAGATTGGCCTAGCGGGAGGGTCGACTTGACAGATACGCAGTATTTT	CSARDWPSGRVDLTDTQYF
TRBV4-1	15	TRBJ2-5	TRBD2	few	TGCGCCAGCAGCCAAGAGGGGACTAGCGGAGAGACCCAGTACTTC	CASSQEGTSGETQYF
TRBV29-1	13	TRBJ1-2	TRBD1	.	TGCAGCGTTGATTCGGGGACAGCCTATGGCTACACCTTC	CSVDSGTAYGYTF
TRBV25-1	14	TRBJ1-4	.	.	TGTGCCAGCAGTGAAAAGGGGCCGGGTGAAAAACTGTTTTTT	CASSEKGPGEKLFF
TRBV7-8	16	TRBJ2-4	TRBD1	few	TGTGCCAGCAGCAAACGACAGGGTTTAGCCAAAAACATTCAGTACTTC	CASSKRQGLAKNIQYF
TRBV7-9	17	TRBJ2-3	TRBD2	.	TGTGCCAGCAGCCCACAAGGACTCGCGGGAGACACAGATACGCAGTATTTT	CASSPQGLAGDTDTQYF
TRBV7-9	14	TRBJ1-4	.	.	TGTGCCAGCAGCTCCCTCGGGGAAACGGAAAAACTGTTTTTT	CASSSLGETEKLFF
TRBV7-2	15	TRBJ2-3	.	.	TGTGCCAGCAGCTTCCGGGACTTAGGCACAGATACGCAGTATTTT	CASSFRDLGTDTQYF
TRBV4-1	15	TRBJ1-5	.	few	TGCGCCAGCAGCCAAGTCCGGGACATCCTTCAGCCCCAGCATTTT	CASSQVRDILQPQHF
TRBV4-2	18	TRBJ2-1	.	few	TGTGCCAGCAGCCAAATAGCAGGTGGGAGTTCCTCCTACAATGAGCAGTTCTTC	CASSQIAGGSSSYNEQFF
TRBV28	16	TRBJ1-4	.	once	TGTGCCAGCAGTTCCCCAGGGGATGCAACTAATGAAAAACTGTTTTTT	CASSSPGDATNEKLFF
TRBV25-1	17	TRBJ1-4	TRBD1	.	TGTGCCAGCAGTGAAAGATATTACAGGGGCACGAGTGAAAAACTGTTTTTT	CASSERYYRGTSEKLFF
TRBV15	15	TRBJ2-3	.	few	TGTGCCACCAGCAGAGCACCCAGCGGCACAGATACGCAGTATTTT	CATSRAPSGTDTQYF
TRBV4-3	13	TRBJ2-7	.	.	TGCGCCAGCAGCCAAGTAGGGGACTACGAGCAGTACTTC	CASSQVGDYEQYF
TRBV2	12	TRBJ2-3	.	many	TGTGCCAGCCAGCTGGGCCCGGATACGCAGTATTTT	CASQLGPDTQYF
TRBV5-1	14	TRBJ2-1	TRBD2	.	TGCGCCAGCGGAGTGAGACTAGCGGGACTTGAGCAGTTCTTC	CASGVRLAGLEQFF
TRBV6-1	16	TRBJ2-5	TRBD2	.	TGTGCCAGCAGGAGGGTGGTAGCGGGAGAGGGAGAGACCCAGTACTTC	CASRRVVAGEGETQYF
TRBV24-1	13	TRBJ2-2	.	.	TGTGCCACCAGAGCGGGTGGCACCGGGGAGCTGTTTTTT	CATRAGGTGELFF
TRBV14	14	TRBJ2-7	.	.	TGTGCCAGCAGCCCTACTATTGGGGCCTACGAGCAGTACTTC	CASSPTIGAYEQYF
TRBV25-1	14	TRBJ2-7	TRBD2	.	TGTGCCAGCAGTGGCGGGACTAAAGTTTACGAGCAGTACTTC	CASSGGTKVYEQYF